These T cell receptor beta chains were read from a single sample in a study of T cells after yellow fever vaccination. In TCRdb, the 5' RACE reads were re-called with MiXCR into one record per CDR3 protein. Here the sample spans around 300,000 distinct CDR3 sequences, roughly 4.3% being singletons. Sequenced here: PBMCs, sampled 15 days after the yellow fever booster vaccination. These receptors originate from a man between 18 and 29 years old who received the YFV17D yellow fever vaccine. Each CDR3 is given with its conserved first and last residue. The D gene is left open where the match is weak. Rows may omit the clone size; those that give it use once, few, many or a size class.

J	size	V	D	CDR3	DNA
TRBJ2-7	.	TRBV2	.	CASYPGWAQASYEQYF	TGTGCCAGCTACCCAGGTTGGGCCCAGGCTTCCTACGAGCAGTACTTC
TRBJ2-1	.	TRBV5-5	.	CASTIRLGENEQFF	TGTGCCAGCACCATTCGGTTGGGGGAAAATGAGCAGTTCTTC
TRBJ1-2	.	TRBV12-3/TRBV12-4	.	CASSLMGDTLDYGYTF	TGTGCCAGCAGTTTAATGGGGGACACCTTGGACTATGGCTACACCTTC
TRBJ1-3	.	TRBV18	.	CASSREGSGNTIYF	TGTGCCAGCTCACGCGAGGGCTCTGGAAACACCATATATTTT
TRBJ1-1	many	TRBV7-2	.	CASSSGWRAGEAFF	TGTGCCAGCAGCTCCGGGTGGAGGGCGGGTGAAGCTTTCTTT
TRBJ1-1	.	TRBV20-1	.	CSAYRMSEAFF	TGCAGTGCTTACAGAATGTCGGAAGCTTTCTTT
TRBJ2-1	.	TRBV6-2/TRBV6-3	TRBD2	CASILSGGSYNEQFF	TGTGCCAGCATTCTTAGCGGGGGCTCCTACAATGAGCAGTTCTTC
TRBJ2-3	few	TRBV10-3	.	CAINEGGSDTQYF	TGTGCCATCAATGAAGGGGGATCAGATACGCAGTATTTT
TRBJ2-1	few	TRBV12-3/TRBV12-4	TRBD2	CASSFTSGAYNEQFF	TGTGCCAGCAGTTTTACTAGCGGGGCCTACAATGAGCAGTTCTTC
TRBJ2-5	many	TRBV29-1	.	CSVFFGGNQETQYF	TGCAGCGTCTTCTTCGGGGGTAACCAAGAGACCCAGTACTTC
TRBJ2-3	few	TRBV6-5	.	CASKWGGASTDTQYF	TGTGCCAGCAAGTGGGGGGGCGCGAGCACAGATACGCAGTATTTT
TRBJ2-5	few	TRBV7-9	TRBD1	CASSRTGTGGETQYF	TGTGCCAGCAGCCGAACCGGGACAGGGGGGGAGACCCAGTACTTC
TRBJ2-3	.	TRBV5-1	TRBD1	CASSLAADRVSDTQYF	TGCGCCAGCAGCTTGGCTGCGGACAGGGTTTCAGATACGCAGTATTTT
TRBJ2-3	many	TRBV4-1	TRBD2	CASSQVGRLTDTQYF	TGCGCCAGCAGCCAAGTCGGGAGGCTCACAGATACGCAGTATTTT
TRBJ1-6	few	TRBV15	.	CATSRGKDSPLHF	TGTGCCACCAGCAGAGGAAAGGATTCACCCCTCCACTTT
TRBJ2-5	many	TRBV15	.	CATSRRRLVRGETQYF	TGTGCCACCAGCAGAAGACGACTAGTAAGAGGGGAGACCCAGTACTTC
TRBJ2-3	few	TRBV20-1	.	CSARGRGGGTDTQYF	TGCAGTGCTAGAGGCCGCGGTGGGGGCACAGATACGCAGTATTTT
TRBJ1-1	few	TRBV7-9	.	CASRGFDRGNTEAFF	TGTGCCAGCAGGGGGTTTGACCGAGGAAACACTGAAGCTTTCTTT
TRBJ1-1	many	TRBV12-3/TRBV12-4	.	CASSSGTSGYTKAFF	TGTGCCAGCAGTTCCGGGACATCCGGATATACTAAGGCTTTCTTT
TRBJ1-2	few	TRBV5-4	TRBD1	CASSPDRVIGYTF	TGTGCCAGCAGCCCGGACAGGGTGATTGGCTACACCTTC
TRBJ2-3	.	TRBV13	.	CASSYRTEHEVTDTQYF	TGTGCCAGCAGCTATAGGACCGAGCATGAGGTCACAGATACGCAGTATTTT
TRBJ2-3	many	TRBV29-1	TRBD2	CSVEMGGGTDTQYF	TGCAGCGTTGAAATGGGGGGAGGGACAGATACGCAGTATTTT